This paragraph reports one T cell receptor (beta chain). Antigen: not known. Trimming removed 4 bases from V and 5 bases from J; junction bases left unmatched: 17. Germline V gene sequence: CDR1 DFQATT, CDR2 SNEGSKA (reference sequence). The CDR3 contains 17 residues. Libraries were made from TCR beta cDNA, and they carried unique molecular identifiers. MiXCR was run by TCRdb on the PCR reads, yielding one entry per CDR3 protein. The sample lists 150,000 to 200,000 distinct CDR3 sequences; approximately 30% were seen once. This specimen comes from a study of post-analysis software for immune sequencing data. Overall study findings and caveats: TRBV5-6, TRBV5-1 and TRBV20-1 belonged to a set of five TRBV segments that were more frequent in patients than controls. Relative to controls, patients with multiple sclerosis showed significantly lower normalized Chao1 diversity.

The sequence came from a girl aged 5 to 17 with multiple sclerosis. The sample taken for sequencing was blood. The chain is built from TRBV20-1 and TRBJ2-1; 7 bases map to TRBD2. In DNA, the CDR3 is TGCAGTGCTACCCCTTTCCCCCCCTCGCGGGAGAACAATGAGCAGTTCTTC. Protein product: CSATPFPPSRENNEQFF.